This TCR beta chain stems from a study of cytomegalovirus exposure and HLA in healthy donors. V lost 5 bases to trimming and J lost 2 bases, with 7 bases between them. The CDR3 contains 12 residues. Germline V gives CDR1 GTSNPN, CDR2 SVGIG (reference sequence). This clone was counted only a few times. Its antigen is not known. With 60 Vbeta and 13 Jbeta primers, the PCR was carried out. Profiled with immunoSEQ multiplex PCR; TCRdb holds only in-frame clones, not every one. Of around 120,000 clones in the sample, around four fifths were seen once. Study-wide findings and caveats: Cytomegalovirus-associated TCR beta chains were listed, numbering some 180.

The sequencing input was PBMCs. The genes are TRBV30 and TRBJ2-4, with D possibly TRBD2 on 5 matching bases. This clonotype was sampled from a woman aged 40-49 years in good health and CMV-seronegative. The CDR3 nucleotides read TGTGCCTGGGAGGGCCCCAAAAACATTCAGTACTTC. Amino acids: CAWEGPKNIQYF. The variable domain in full, completed from reference TRBV30 and TRBJ2-4, reads SQTIHQWPATLVQPVGSPLSLECTVEGTSNPNLYWYRQAAGRGLQLLFYSVGIGQISSEVPQNLSASRPQDRQFILSSKKLLLSDSGFYLCAWEGPKNIQYFGAGTRLSVL.